This T cell receptor (beta chain) was documented in a study of OX40 agonist ivuxolimab in advanced cancers. Whole-study context: Every 2 weeks, ivuxolimab was infused into the patients intravenously at between 0.01 and 10 mg/kg. Dose-escalation cases comprised hepatocellular carcinoma, melanoma, renal cell or head and neck cancer.

Profiling relied on immunoSEQ multiplex PCR, and the TCRdb table lists in-frame clones only, not all of them. The repertoire includes about 100,000 clones, 84% of them detected once, and less than 6% sits in the top ten. The V end was cut by 1 base, the J end by 7 bases, with 8 bases between. Germline values: CDR1 SGHRS, CDR2 YFSETQ. The CDR3 length is 13 residues. The gene calls are TRBV5-1 and TRBJ1-4, with D possibly matching TRBD1 (6 bases). Sequencing used CD4+ or CD8+ T cells sorted from blood, obtained in a trial of the OX40 agonist ivuxolimab. This TCR was recovered from an adult with an advanced solid tumor such as melanoma, head and neck, liver or kidney cancer. The DNA of the CDR3 is TGCGCCAGCAGCTTGAAAGGGGGTGAAAAACTGTTTTTT. Translated: CASSLKGGEKLFF.